This T cell receptor (beta chain) emerged from a study of regulatory T cells in long-lasting Graves disease. Overall study results and limits: Persistent disease preferred TRBV28, TRBJ1-2 and TRBJ2-5.

Through Arm-PCR of CDR3 regions and iRepertoire HTBI primers, TCR beta libraries were built. TCRdb processed the multiplex PCR reads anew with MiXCR; each CDR3 protein has one entry. The sample has some 420,000 distinct CDR3 sequences; about 20% are singletons. About this clonotype itself: Its specificity is unknown.

The V gene's germline CDR1 is LNHDA and CDR2 SQIVND (reference sequence). The CDR3 sequence is 16 residues long. The V and J ends lost 4 bases and 3 bases, in that order; junction bases with no gene match: 5. Time point reported: persistent/refractory GD, antithyroid drugs over 5 years with positive TRAb. RNA from PBMCs was the source of the TCR library. The chain recombines TRBV19 with TRBJ1-5; 11 positions agree with TRBD1. This clonotype was obtained from a female donor with Graves disease. The input for sequencing was peripheral blood mononuclear cells (PBMCs), taken when the disease was refractory, from a patient treated with antithyroid drugs. Here the CDR3 reads CASSSMGQGVNQPQHF. The CDR3 nucleotides are TGTGCCAGTAGTAGTATGGGACAGGGGGTCAATCAGCCCCAGCATTTT. The variable domain in full, completed from reference TRBV19 and TRBJ1-5, reads DGGITQSPKYLFRKEGQNVTLSCEQNLNHDAMYWYRQDPGQGLRLIYYSQIVNDFQKGDIAEGYSVSREKKESFPLTVTSAQKNPTAFYLCASSSMGQGVNQPQHFGDGTRLSIL.